One sample yielded the 4 T cell receptor beta chains listed below, sequenced in a study of T cell clonality in common variable immunodeficiency. Using immunoSEQ multiplex PCR, the repertoire was profiled, and TCRdb retains in-frame clones only, with some absent. The specimen has 35,000 or so clones, none found just once. Specimen: peripheral blood mononuclear cells. The receptors stem from a person between 18 and 75 years old in good health.

Ten or more counts support this clone. The read finishes 3 residues shy of the CDR3 end, and the germline J gene is used to complete it. The chain links TRBV19 to TRBJ1-4; maybe TRBD1 (5 bases). The CDR3 spans 14 residues. V lost 2 bases to trimming and J lost 7 bases, with 11 bases between them. Germline-derived CDR1 and CDR2 are LNHDA and SQIVND (reference sequence). The CDR3 bases that were read are TGTGCCAGTAGTATATCCCAGGGCGGTGAAAAA. Translated, it gives CASSISQGGEK. In full, the CDR3 is CASSISQGGEKLFF. Variable domain in full (rest from reference TRBV19 and TRBJ1-4): DGGITQSPKYLFRKEGQNVTLSCEQNLNHDAMYWYRQDPGQGLRLIYYSQIVNDFQKGDIAEGYSVSREKKESFPLTVTSAQKNPTAFYLCASSISQGGEKLFFGSGTQLSVL.

The table lists this clone with many counts. The covered CDR3 bases are TGTGCCAGCAGCCGACAACAGGGGGGTACAGATACG. Translating gives CASSRQQGGTDT. The complete CDR3 sequence is CASSRQQGGTDTQYF. The chain has TRBV5-6 and TRBJ2-3, with 8 nucleotides matching TRBD1. The observed sequence ends 3 residues before the CDR3 terminus, with the missing tail filled in from the germline J gene. Germline values: CDR1 SGHDT, CDR2 YYEEEE. This CDR3 has 15 amino acids. Germline trimming cut 4 bases from V and 3 bases from J; bases unmatched to any gene: 7.

This clone was seen repeatedly, ten times or more. The read is 3 residues too short to cover the CDR3 end, so that end is filled in from the germline J gene. The J gene is TRBJ2-7, the V gene TRBV7-8, with TRBD1 as a possible D gene (5 bases). From germline, CDR1 is SGHVS and CDR2 FQNEAQ. CDR3 length: 16 residues. The germline V and J ends were trimmed by 0 bases and 2 bases, with 14 bases remaining between them. The CDR3 loop is CASSLAAGREAYEQYF. CDR3 DNA (partial): TGTGCCAGCAGCTTAGCGGCTGGCAGGGAAGCCTACGAG.

This clone was recorded at least ten times. The sequence runs out 3 residues before the end of the CDR3; the remainder is reconstructed from the germline J gene. V and J are TRBV30 and TRBJ1-2; TRBD1 matches 7 bases. The germline V gene encodes CDR1 GTSNPN and CDR2 SVGIG (reference sequence). This CDR3 comprises 13 residues. The junction had 2 bases not matched to a gene; V was cut back by 2 bases and J by 2 bases. CDR3 amino acids: CAWSSQGNYGYTF. The sequenced CDR3 bases are TGTGCCTGGAGTTCACAGGGGAACTATGGC.